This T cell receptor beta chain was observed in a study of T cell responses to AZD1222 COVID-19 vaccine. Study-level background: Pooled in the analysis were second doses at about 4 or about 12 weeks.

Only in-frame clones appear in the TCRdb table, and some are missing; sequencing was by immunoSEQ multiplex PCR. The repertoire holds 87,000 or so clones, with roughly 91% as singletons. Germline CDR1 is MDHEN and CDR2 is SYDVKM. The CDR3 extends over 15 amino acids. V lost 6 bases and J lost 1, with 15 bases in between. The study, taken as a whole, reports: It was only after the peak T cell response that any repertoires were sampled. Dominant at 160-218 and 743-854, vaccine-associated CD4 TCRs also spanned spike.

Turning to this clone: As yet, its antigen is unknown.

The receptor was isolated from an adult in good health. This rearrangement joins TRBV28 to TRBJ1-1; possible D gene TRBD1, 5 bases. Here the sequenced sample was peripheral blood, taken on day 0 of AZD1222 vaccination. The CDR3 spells CASSHYIGENTEAFF. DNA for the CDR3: TGTGCCAGCAGCCACTACATAGGGGAGAACACTGAAGCTTTCTTT.